This T cell receptor (beta chain) was documented in a study of read filtering for tumor transcriptome and immune sequencing. Study as a whole: Mean patient age was approximately 71 years, range about 47 to 85; approximately 18 male, 14 female.

This clonotype was counted ten times or more. Its antigen is currently unknown. Molecular barcoded adaptors covering alpha/delta and beta/gamma chains were used on roughly 370 ng RNA. TCRdb reprocessed the reads with MiXCR, giving one entry per CDR3 protein. The sample yields tens of thousands of distinct CDR3 sequences, roughly an eighth seen once. Study-level points and caveats: This fraction held mixed bone marrow immune cells after CD138-negative sorting.

This receptor was identified in a donor aged 40 or over with multiple myeloma. The source material was a population of CD138-negative cells sorted from bone marrow.

The CDR3 loop reads CASRQGLGTEAFF. CDR3 nucleotide sequence: TGTGCCAGTAGACAGGGGCTCGGCACTGAAGCTTTCTTT. V usage is TRBV19 and J usage is TRBJ1-1; 7 bases agree with TRBD1. The CDR3 extends over 13 amino acids. Germline loops: CDR1 LNHDA, CDR2 SQIVND (reference sequence). The V and J ends lost 6 bases and 4 bases, in that order; junction bases with no gene match: 5. Supplemented by reference TRBV19 and TRBJ1-1, the full variable domain reads DGGITQSPKYLFRKEGQNVTLSCEQNLNHDAMYWYRQDPGQGLRLIYYSQIVNDFQKGDIAEGYSVSREKKESFPLTVTSAQKNPTAFYLCASRQGLGTEAFFGQGTRLTVV.